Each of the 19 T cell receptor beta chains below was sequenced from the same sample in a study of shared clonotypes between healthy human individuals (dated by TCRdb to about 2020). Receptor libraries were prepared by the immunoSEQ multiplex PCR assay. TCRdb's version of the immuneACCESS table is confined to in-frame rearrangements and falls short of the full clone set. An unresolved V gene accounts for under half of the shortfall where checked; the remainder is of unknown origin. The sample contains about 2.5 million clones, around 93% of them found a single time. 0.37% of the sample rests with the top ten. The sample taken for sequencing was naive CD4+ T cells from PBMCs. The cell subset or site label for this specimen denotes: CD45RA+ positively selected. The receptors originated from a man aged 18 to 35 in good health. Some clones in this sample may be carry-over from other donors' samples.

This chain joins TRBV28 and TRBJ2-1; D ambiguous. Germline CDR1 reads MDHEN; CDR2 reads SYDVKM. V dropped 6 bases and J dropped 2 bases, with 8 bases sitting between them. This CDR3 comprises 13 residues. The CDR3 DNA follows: TGTGCCAGCAGACCTCAGCCCTACAATGAGCAGTTCTTC. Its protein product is CASRPQPYNEQFF.

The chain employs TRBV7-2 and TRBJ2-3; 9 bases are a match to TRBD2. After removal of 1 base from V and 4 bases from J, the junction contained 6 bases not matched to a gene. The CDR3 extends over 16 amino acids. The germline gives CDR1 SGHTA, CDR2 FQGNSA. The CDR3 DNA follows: TGTGCCAGCAGCTTAGAGGGCGGGAGGGAGTCAGATACGCAGTATTTT. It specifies CASSLEGGRESDTQYF. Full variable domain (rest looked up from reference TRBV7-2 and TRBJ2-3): GAGVSQSPSNKVTEKGKDVELRCDPISGHTALYWYRQSLGQGLEFLIYFQGNSAPDKSGLPSDRFSAERTGGSVSTLTIQRTQQEDSAVYLCASSLEGGRESDTQYFGPGTRLTVL.

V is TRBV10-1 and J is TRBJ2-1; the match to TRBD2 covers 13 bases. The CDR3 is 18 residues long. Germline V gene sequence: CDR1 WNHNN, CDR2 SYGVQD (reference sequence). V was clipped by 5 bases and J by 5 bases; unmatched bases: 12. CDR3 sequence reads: CASSLGLAGASIDNEQFF. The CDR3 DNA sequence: TGCGCCAGCAGTCTAGGACTAGCGGGAGCCTCGATCGACAATGAGCAGTTCTTC.

The CDR3: CASSFGFPSSTDTQYF. CDR3 nucleotide sequence: TGTGCCAGCAGCTTCGGGTTCCCCTCTAGCACAGATACGCAGTATTTT. The chain employs TRBV7-9 and TRBJ2-3; D gene uncertain. The germline V gene has CDR1 SEHNR and CDR2 FQNEAQ (reference sequence). There are 16 residues in the CDR3. V shed 3 bases and J shed 0 bases, with 13 bases lying between them.

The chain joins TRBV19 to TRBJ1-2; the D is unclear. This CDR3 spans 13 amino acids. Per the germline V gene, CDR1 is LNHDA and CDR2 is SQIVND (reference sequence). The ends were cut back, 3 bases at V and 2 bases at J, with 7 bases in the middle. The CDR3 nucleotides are TGTGCCAGTAGTATGGTCTTAAACTATGGCTACACCTTC. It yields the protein CASSMVLNYGYTF.

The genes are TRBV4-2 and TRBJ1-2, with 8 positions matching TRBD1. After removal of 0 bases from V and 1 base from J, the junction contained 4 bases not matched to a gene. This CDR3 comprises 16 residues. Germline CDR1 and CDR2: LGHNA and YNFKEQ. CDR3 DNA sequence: TGTGCCAGCAGCCAAGATTTGACAGGGGTTAACTATGGCTACACCTTC. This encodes CASSQDLTGVNYGYTF.

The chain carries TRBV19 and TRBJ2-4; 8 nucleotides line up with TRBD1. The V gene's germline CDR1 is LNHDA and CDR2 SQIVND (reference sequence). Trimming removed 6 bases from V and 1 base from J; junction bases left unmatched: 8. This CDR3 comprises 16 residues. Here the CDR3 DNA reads TGTGCCAGTAGCACCCTAGGACAGGGCGCCAAAAACATTCAGTACTTC. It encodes CASSTLGQGAKNIQYF.

The DNA for the CDR3 is TGTGCCAGCAGCGAGCGGCCCGGAGGCACTGAAGCTTTCTTT. This translates into CASSERPGGTEAFF. V is TRBV9 and J is TRBJ1-1; unclear D gene. The CDR3 covers 14 residues. V was cut by 3 bases and J by 4 bases, with 13 bases left in between. CDR1 SGDLS and CDR2 YYNGEE come from the germline V gene.

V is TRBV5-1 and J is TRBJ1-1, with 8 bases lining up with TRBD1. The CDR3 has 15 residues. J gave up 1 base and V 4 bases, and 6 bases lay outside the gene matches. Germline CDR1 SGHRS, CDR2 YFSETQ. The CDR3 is CASSPGTGSNTEAFF. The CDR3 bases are TGCGCCAGCAGCCCCGGGACAGGTTCGAACACTGAAGCTTTCTTT. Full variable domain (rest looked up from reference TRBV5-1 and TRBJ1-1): KAGVTQTPRYLIKTRGQQVTLSCSPISGHRSVSWYQQTPGQGLQFLFEYFSETQRNKGNFPGRFSGRQFSNSRSEMNVSTLELGDSALYLCASSPGTGSNTEAFFGQGTRLTVV.

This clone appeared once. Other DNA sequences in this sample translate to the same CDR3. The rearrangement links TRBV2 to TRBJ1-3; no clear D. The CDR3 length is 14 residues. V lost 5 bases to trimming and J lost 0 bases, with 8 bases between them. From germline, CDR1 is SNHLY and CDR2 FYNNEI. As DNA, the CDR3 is TGTGCCAGCAGTCCAGGCACCTCTGGAAACACCATATATTTT. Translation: CASSPGTSGNTIYF.

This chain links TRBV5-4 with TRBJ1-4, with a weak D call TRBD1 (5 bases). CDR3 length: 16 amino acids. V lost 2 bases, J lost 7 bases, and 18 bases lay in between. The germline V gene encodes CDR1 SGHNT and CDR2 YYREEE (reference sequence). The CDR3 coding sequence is TGTGCCAGCAGCTTCGGGGGGGACCCGGGCCGTGAAAAACTGTTTTTT. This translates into CASSFGGDPGREKLFF.

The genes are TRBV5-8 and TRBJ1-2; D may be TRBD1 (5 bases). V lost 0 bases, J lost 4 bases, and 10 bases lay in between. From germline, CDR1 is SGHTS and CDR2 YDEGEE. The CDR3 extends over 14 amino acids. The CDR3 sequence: CASSLAIDSYGYTF. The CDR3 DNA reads TGTGCCAGCAGCTTGGCCATTGACAGCTATGGCTACACCTTC.

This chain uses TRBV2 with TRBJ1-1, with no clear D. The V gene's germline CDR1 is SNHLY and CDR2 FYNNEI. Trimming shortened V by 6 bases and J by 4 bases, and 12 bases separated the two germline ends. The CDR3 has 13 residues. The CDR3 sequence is CASSPRGGTEAFF. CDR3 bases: TGTGCCAGCAGCCCTCGGGGTGGCACTGAAGCTTTCTTT. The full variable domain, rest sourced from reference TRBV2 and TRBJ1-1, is EPEVTQTPSHQVTQMGQEVILRCVPISNHLYFYWYRQILGQKVEFLVSFYNNEISEKSEIFDDQFSVERPDGSNFTLKIRSTKLEDSAMYFCASSPRGGTEAFFGQGTRLTVV.

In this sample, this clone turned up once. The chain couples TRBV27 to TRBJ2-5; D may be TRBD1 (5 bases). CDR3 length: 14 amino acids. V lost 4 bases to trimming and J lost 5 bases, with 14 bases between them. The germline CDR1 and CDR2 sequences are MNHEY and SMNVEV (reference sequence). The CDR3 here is CASSSPLRGETQYF. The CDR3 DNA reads TGTGCCAGCAGTTCCCCTCTAAGGGGTGAGACCCAGTACTTC.

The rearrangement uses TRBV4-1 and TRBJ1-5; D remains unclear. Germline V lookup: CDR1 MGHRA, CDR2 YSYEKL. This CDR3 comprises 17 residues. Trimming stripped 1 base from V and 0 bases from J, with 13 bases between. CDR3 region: CASSQVTPPYSNQPQHF. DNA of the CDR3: TGCGCCAGCAGCCAAGTCACTCCCCCTTATAGCAATCAGCCCCAGCATTTT.

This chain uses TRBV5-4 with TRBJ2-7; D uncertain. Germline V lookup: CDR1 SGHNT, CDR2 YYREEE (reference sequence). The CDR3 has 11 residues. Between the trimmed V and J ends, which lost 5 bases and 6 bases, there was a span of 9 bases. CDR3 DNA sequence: TGTGCCAGCAGTTGGATTGGCGAGCAGTACTTC. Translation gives CASSWIGEQYF.

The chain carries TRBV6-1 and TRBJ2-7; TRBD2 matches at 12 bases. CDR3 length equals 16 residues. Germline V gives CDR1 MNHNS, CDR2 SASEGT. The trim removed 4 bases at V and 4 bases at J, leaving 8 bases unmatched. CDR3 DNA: TGTGCCAGCAGTGCGTCGACTAGCGGGAGTACTTACGAGCAGTACTTC. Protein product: CASSASTSGSTYEQYF.

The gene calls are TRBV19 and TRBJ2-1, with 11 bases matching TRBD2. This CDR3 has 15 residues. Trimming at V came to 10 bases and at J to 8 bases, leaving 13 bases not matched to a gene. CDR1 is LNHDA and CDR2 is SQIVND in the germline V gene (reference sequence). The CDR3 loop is CATQAGTSGGDEQFF. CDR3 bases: TGTGCCACCCAAGCTGGGACTAGCGGTGGGGATGAGCAGTTCTTC.

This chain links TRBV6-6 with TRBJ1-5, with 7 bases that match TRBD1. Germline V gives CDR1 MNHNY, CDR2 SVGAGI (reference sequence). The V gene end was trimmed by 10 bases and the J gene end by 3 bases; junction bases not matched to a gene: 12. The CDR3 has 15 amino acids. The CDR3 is CATTGGGTVNQPQHF. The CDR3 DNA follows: TGTGCCACTACCGGGGGAGGGACAGTCAATCAGCCCCAGCATTTT.